This TCR beta chain derives from a study of T-cell memory formation after mild COVID-19 (dated by TCRdb to 2020 to 2023). Context from the whole study: Most TCR sequence clusters were specific to one of the two donors. Two young, previously healthy adult volunteers made up the cohort, one male and one female. In two donors, T-cell clones that expanded and contracted after mild COVID-19 were followed by sequencing TCRalpha and TCRbeta repertoires longitudinally.

The germline V gene (reference sequence) gives CDR1 as LGHDT and CDR2 as YNNKEL. Trimming at the junction amounts to 3 bases on V and 5 bases on J, and the germline ends lie 6 bases apart. Reading from cysteine to phenylalanine, the CDR3 counts 12 amino acids. Only the CDR3 DNA stays, 36 bases, in frame from base 1. Overall study results and their limits: SARS-CoV-2 specificity of the second-wave clones peaking on day 37 was not confirmed. Only two mild cases were covered in the study, and larger cohorts including severe cases with pre-infection samples were considered necessary. Contracting CD4+ clones were found mainly in CM and EM memory subsets, while CD8+ clones were enriched in EMRA. Balanced CD4/CD8 phenotypes were observed for clones contracting from day 15 to 85, whereas a bias towards CD4+ was observed for a second wave of clones expanding from day 15 to 37. Some responding clones were detected in pre-infection memory, which suggested that pre-existing cross-reactive memory T cells had joined the SARS-CoV-2 response.

Remarks on this clonotype: Its cognate antigen has yet to be identified. Nothing much larger sits one base from this clone, and base qualities are not available.

Ficoll-Paque density gradient centrifugation was used to isolate PBMCs. The data were produced on an Illumina NovaSeq 6000. Using 5'RACE with constant-segment primers, TCRalpha and TCRbeta cDNA libraries were constructed, with sample barcodes and unique molecular identifiers added in the process. Trizol reagent was used to extract RNA from every sample. Library amplification was performed in two PCR steps, and a second sample barcode and Illumina TruSeq adapters were introduced in the second step. Sequencing of libraries was performed on an Illumina NovaSeq with 2 x 150 bp paired-end reads. For the original study's pipeline: Demultiplexing of reads and collapsing into UMI-guided consensus sequences were performed with migec v1.2.7. Using mixcr v2.1.11, UMI consensuses were aligned to TRA and TRB V and J templates and then assembled into clonotypes. Clonotypes were classified as expanded or contracted when called significant by both edgeR and NoisET, with noise models trained on biological replicates. For edgeR calls, a false discovery rate-adjusted p below 0.01 and a log2 fold-change threshold of 1 were applied. PCA with hierarchical clustering of max-normalized trajectories of the 1000 most abundant clonotypes was used as exploratory dynamics analysis. Each responding clone was given a CD4 or CD8 phenotype based on the CD4+ and CD8+ repertoires, which had been sequenced separately. In TCRdb, the public reads were trimmed at Q25 with fastp and aligned with MiXCR, with productive beta chains retained. Merged by CDR3 protein, the rows form single entries marked with the most common genes and DNA. V and J calls and clone size were set by TCRdb, not the authors. The sample table holds a few hundred thousand distinct CDR3 sequences, of which roughly 20% were seen once. The ten largest clones take up 12% of the sample.

The sample consisted of PBMCs or a T cell subset sorted from them (not recorded which). This sequence uses TRBV3-1 and TRBJ2-3, with the D gene not clear enough to name. The TCR comes from an adult woman who had mild COVID-19 (a few samples of this study predate the infection). The sample titles of this study are shuffled in the database, so cell type and time point are left out; the donor was told from shared clones. The CDR3 has the sequence CASSQTGDTQYF. The bases are TGTGCCAGCAGCCAGACGGGAGATACGCAGTATTTT.